The T cell receptor (beta chain) described here comes from a study of identical twins. V shed 5 bases and J shed 1 base, with 15 bases lying between them. The CDR3 runs 16 residues. Worth noting for this clonotype: The antigen is unknown.

TCRdb passed the 5' RACE reads through MiXCR, listing each CDR3 protein once. Of some 500,000 distinct CDR3 sequences in the sample, roughly an eighth were seen once. Every one of the donors was a healthy Caucasian. Findings and limits, study-wide: Researchers caution that invariant MAIT and iNKT cells could partly confound zero-insertion analyses. Sequences that were out-of-frame, alpha and twin-shared displayed an excess of low generation probability.

This sample was also put to use in a study of yellow fever vaccine responses in identical twins.

This receptor was obtained from a woman aged 18-29 years in good health. The sequenced sample consisted of CD4+ T cells sorted from blood. This rearrangement joins TRBV12-3 or TRBV12-4 to TRBJ1-5; D may be TRBD1 (6 bases). The CDR3 is CASSHTGRVSNQPQHF. The CDR3 nucleotides are TGTGCCAGCAGTCATACAGGGCGCGTAAGCAATCAGCCCCAGCATTTT.